This T cell receptor beta chain was identified in a study of radiation and T cells in renal cell carcinoma. Germline V gene data show CDR1 as ENHRY and CDR2 as SYGVKD. Trimming removed 6 bases at V and 5 bases at J, with 12 bases between. This CDR3 has 13 residues. The treatment here: 15 Gy SBRT to primary tumor, nephrectomy 4 weeks later. Nephrectomy followed 15 Gy stereotactic body radiation by 4 weeks. The patient's renal cell carcinoma had clear cell pathology. The assay was immunoSEQ multiplex PCR, and TCRdb's table has in-frame clones only and misses some. The sample shows about 9,300 clones, about 63% of them seen only once. With regard to this clone: What it binds is not known.

Study-wide results and limits: Pretreatment tumor biopsies were lacking, so baseline clonotypes are unknown. Top 100 clonotypes averaged around 54% in irradiated versus roughly 45% in nephrectomy-only tumors.

The TCR originated in a woman aged 50 to 60 with renal cell carcinoma. The V gene is TRBV10-3, the J gene TRBJ2-3; D unclear. Source: tumor tissue, taken from a patient whose treatment included radiotherapy and nephrectomy. CDR3 residues: CAIREELGDTQYF. In nucleotides, the CDR3 is TGTGCCATCAGGGAAGAGCTAGGAGATACGCAGTATTTT.